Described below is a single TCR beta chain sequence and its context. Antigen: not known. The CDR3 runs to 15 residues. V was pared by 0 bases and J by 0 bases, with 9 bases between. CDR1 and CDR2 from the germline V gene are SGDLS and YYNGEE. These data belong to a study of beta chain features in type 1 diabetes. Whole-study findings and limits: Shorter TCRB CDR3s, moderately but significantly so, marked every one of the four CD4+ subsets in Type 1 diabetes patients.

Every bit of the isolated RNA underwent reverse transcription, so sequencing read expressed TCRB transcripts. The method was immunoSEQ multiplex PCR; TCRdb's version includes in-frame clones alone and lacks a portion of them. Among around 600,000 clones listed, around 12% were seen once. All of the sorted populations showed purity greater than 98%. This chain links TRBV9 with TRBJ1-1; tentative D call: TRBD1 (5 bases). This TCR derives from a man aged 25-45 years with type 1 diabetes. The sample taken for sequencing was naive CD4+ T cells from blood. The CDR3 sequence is CASSVDGGMNTEAFF. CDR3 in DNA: TGTGCCAGCAGCGTAGATGGGGGAATGAACACTGAAGCTTTCTTT.